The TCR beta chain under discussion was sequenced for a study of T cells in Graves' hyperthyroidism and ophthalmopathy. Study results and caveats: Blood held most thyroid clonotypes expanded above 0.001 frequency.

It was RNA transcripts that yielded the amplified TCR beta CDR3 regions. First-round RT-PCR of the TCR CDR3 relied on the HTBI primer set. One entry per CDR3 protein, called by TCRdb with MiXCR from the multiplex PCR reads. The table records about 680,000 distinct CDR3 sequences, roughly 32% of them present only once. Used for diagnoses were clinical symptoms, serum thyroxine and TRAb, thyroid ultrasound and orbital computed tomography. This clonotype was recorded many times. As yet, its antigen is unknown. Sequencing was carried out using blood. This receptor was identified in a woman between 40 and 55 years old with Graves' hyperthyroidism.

The CDR3 nucleotides read TGTGCCAGCAGCACGACTAGCGGCCATAACACCGGGGAGCTGTTTTTT. Residues: CASSTTSGHNTGELFF. This chain uses TRBV7-3 with TRBJ2-2; 9 bases match TRBD2. The trim removed 5 bases at V and 2 bases at J, leaving 6 bases unmatched. The CDR3 has 16 residues. Germline-derived CDR1 and CDR2 are SGHTA and FQGTGA.